A selection of T cell receptor beta chains follows, all from one sample in a study of cytomegalovirus exposure and HLA in healthy donors. Some clones are missing from TCRdb's copy, which holds only in-frame ones; the method was immunoSEQ multiplex PCR. The table shows 200,000 to 250,000 clones, with approximately 82% occurring only once. The sequenced sample was PBMCs. The receptors come from a woman aged 40 to 50 in good health and CMV-seronegative. Both conserved end residues are part of each CDR3. A D gene is named only where the DNA matches it firmly. Size is omitted from some rows. Given values are once, few, many or a class for expanded clones.

j_call: TRBJ2-5
d_call: NA
clone_size: NA
v_call: TRBV6-1
cdr3_nt: TGTGCCAGCAGTGAACTTACGGGGGGCTACGAGACCCAGTACTTC
cdr3_aa: CASSELTGGYETQYF

j_call: TRBJ1-6
d_call: TRBD1
clone_size: few
v_call: TRBV10-3
cdr3_nt: TGTGCCATCAGTTCCCCGGGGACAGGGGCTTCACCCCTCCACTTT
cdr3_aa: CAISSPGTGASPLHF

j_call: TRBJ2-3
d_call: TRBD1
clone_size: NA
v_call: TRBV10-3
cdr3_nt: TGTGCCATCAGTGATTCGGGACAGGGGGCGCAGGATACGCAGTATTTT
cdr3_aa: CAISDSGQGAQDTQYF

j_call: TRBJ2-7
d_call: TRBD2
clone_size: NA
v_call: TRBV28
cdr3_nt: TGTGCCAGCAGCCCTTCTAGCGGTTTTAACGAGCAGTACTTC
cdr3_aa: CASSPSSGFNEQYF

j_call: TRBJ1-1
d_call: NA
clone_size: NA
v_call: TRBV7-6
cdr3_nt: TGTGCCAGCAGCCCTACCTTGAACACTGAAGCTTTCTTT
cdr3_aa: CASSPTLNTEAFF

j_call: TRBJ1-3
d_call: NA
clone_size: NA
v_call: TRBV6-1
cdr3_nt: TGTGCCAGCAGTGTATTAACGGTTGGAAACACCATATATTTT
cdr3_aa: CASSVLTVGNTIYF

j_call: TRBJ2-5
d_call: NA
clone_size: NA
v_call: TRBV7-9
cdr3_nt: TGTGCCAGCAGCTTAGCGGCCGAAGAGACCCAGTACTTC
cdr3_aa: CASSLAAEETQYF

j_call: TRBJ1-1
d_call: NA
clone_size: NA
v_call: TRBV10-2
cdr3_nt: TGCGCCAGCAGTGAGCAAAGGGGCTGGTTAGCTTTCTTT
cdr3_aa: CASSEQRGWLAFF

j_call: TRBJ1-6
d_call: TRBD1
clone_size: NA
v_call: TRBV11-2
cdr3_nt: TGTGCCAGCAGCTCCGGGACAGCCTTTTCACCCCTCCACTTT
cdr3_aa: CASSSGTAFSPLHF

j_call: TRBJ2-2
d_call: NA
clone_size: NA
v_call: TRBV6-5
cdr3_nt: TGTGCCAGCAGCCGGAGGACCGGGGAGCTGTTTTTT
cdr3_aa: CASSRRTGELFF

j_call: TRBJ2-3
d_call: NA
clone_size: NA
v_call: TRBV15
cdr3_nt: TGTGCCACCCAGCAGGGGTGGGCAGGGGACACAGATACGCAGTATTTT
cdr3_aa: CATQQGWAGDTDTQYF

j_call: TRBJ1-2
d_call: TRBD1
clone_size: NA
v_call: TRBV5-1
cdr3_nt: TGCGCCAGCAGGAGGGGGACAGACGACTATGGCTACACCTTC
cdr3_aa: CASRRGTDDYGYTF

j_call: TRBJ1-2
d_call: TRBD1
clone_size: NA
v_call: TRBV5-1
cdr3_nt: TGCGCCAGCAGTTCGGCCGGGACAGATTATGGCTACACCTTC
cdr3_aa: CASSSAGTDYGYTF

j_call: TRBJ1-2
d_call: TRBD1
clone_size: NA
v_call: TRBV10-1
cdr3_nt: TGCGCCAGCAGTGCCTCTCCCTGGGACAGGGGGAATGGCTACACCTTC
cdr3_aa: CASSASPWDRGNGYTF

j_call: TRBJ1-3
d_call: TRBD1
clone_size: few
v_call: TRBV28
cdr3_nt: TGTGCCAGCACGGGACAGGGGGCCGGAAACACCATATATTTT
cdr3_aa: CASTGQGAGNTIYF

j_call: TRBJ1-3
d_call: NA
clone_size: NA
v_call: TRBV27
cdr3_nt: TGTGCCAGCAGTTTAGATCGGGCGACTAGGGGTATCTCTGGAAACACCATATATTTT
cdr3_aa: CASSLDRATRGISGNTIYF

j_call: TRBJ2-1
d_call: NA
clone_size: NA
v_call: TRBV18
cdr3_nt: TGTGCCAGCTCACCATCTATCGGGAACAATGAGCAGTTCTTC
cdr3_aa: CASSPSIGNNEQFF

j_call: TRBJ2-7
d_call: NA
clone_size: NA
v_call: TRBV7-2
cdr3_nt: TGTGCCAGCAGCTTTTCAGGGATCGTCTACGAGCAGTACTTC
cdr3_aa: CASSFSGIVYEQYF

j_call: TRBJ1-3
d_call: NA
clone_size: NA
v_call: TRBV4-2
cdr3_nt: TGTGCCAGCAGCCAAGATCCGAACACCATATATTTT
cdr3_aa: CASSQDPNTIYF

j_call: TRBJ1-6
d_call: NA
clone_size: few
v_call: TRBV6-1
cdr3_nt: TGTGCCAGCACCACCGCAGCGCCGAATTCACCCCTCCACTTT
cdr3_aa: CASTTAAPNSPLHF

j_call: TRBJ1-1
d_call: TRBD1
clone_size: NA
v_call: TRBV5-1
cdr3_nt: TGCGCCAGCGGGACAGGGAGGACTGAAGCTTTCTTT
cdr3_aa: CASGTGRTEAFF

j_call: TRBJ2-7
d_call: NA
clone_size: once
v_call: TRBV7-2
cdr3_nt: TGTGCCAGCAGCTTGGAGCAGGGTCAGTACGAGCAGTACTTC
cdr3_aa: CASSLEQGQYEQYF

j_call: TRBJ2-3
d_call: NA
clone_size: NA
v_call: TRBV29-1
cdr3_nt: TGCAGCGTTGACCTTTGGGGATCGACAGCTTCTACCTCAGATACGCAGTATTTT
cdr3_aa: CSVDLWGSTASTSDTQYF

j_call: TRBJ2-5
d_call: NA
clone_size: NA
v_call: TRBV14
cdr3_nt: TGTGCCAGCAGCCAAGATTTCCGGGGGGAGACCCAGTACTTC
cdr3_aa: CASSQDFRGETQYF

j_call: TRBJ2-5
d_call: NA
clone_size: NA
v_call: TRBV11-1
cdr3_nt: TGTGCCAGCAGCAACAGGATGGGGACCCAGTACTTC
cdr3_aa: CASSNRMGTQYF

j_call: TRBJ2-3
d_call: TRBD2
clone_size: few
v_call: TRBV28
cdr3_nt: TGTGCCAGCAGTTTCCTAGCGGAAAGCACAGATACGCAGTATTTT
cdr3_aa: CASSFLAESTDTQYF

j_call: TRBJ2-5
d_call: NA
clone_size: NA
v_call: TRBV6-5
cdr3_nt: TGTGCCAGCAGTTACTCGCTGACTAGGCTCCAAGAGACCCAGTACTTC
cdr3_aa: CASSYSLTRLQETQYF

j_call: TRBJ2-7
d_call: NA
clone_size: NA
v_call: TRBV6-5
cdr3_nt: TGTGCCGGCTCCCAGGGACTTTTCTACGAGCAGTACTTC
cdr3_aa: CAGSQGLFYEQYF

j_call: TRBJ2-1
d_call: NA
clone_size: NA
v_call: TRBV7-7
cdr3_nt: TGTGCTAGCAGCTTCCGCCCCGAGGGTGAGCAGTTCTTC
cdr3_aa: CASSFRPEGEQFF

j_call: TRBJ1-1
d_call: NA
clone_size: NA
v_call: TRBV29-1
cdr3_nt: TGCAGCGTTGCCAGGGGCCCGAACACTGAAGCTTTCTTT
cdr3_aa: CSVARGPNTEAFF

j_call: TRBJ2-3
d_call: NA
clone_size: NA
v_call: TRBV19
cdr3_nt: TGTGCCAGTAGTATAGCAAGGGGCCTTAGCACAGATACGCAGTATTTT
cdr3_aa: CASSIARGLSTDTQYF

j_call: TRBJ2-3
d_call: NA
clone_size: NA
v_call: TRBV2
cdr3_nt: TGTGCCAGCAGTGGGGACTTATCTAGCACAGATACGCAGTATTTT
cdr3_aa: CASSGDLSSTDTQYF

j_call: TRBJ1-2
d_call: TRBD1
clone_size: NA
v_call: TRBV2
cdr3_nt: TGTGCCAGCCACGCGGACAGGTCACTCTACACCTTC
cdr3_aa: CASHADRSLYTF

j_call: TRBJ2-5
d_call: TRBD2
clone_size: NA
v_call: TRBV18
cdr3_nt: TGTGCCAGCTCACCCCTCGGGACTAGCCCGACTGGACAGTACTTC
cdr3_aa: CASSPLGTSPTGQYF

j_call: TRBJ1-4
d_call: NA
clone_size: few
v_call: TRBV15
cdr3_nt: TGTGCCACCAGCAGACCAAAGTCAGGTGAAAAACTGTTTTTT
cdr3_aa: CATSRPKSGEKLFF

j_call: TRBJ2-1
d_call: NA
clone_size: NA
v_call: TRBV6-1
cdr3_nt: TGTGCCAGCAGTGAAATGTCAGTAAGTTCCAATGAGCAGTTCTTC
cdr3_aa: CASSEMSVSSNEQFF

j_call: TRBJ2-1
d_call: TRBD2
clone_size: NA
v_call: TRBV4-2
cdr3_nt: TGTGCCAGCAGCCGAGAGACTAGCGGGGGGTTCGGTGAGCAGTTCTTC
cdr3_aa: CASSRETSGGFGEQFF

j_call: TRBJ1-5
d_call: NA
clone_size: NA
v_call: TRBV12-2
cdr3_nt: TGTGCAAGTCGCGTCCAGGGACACTGGGGCCAGCCCCAGCATTTT
cdr3_aa: CASRVQGHWGQPQHF

j_call: TRBJ2-1
d_call: TRBD2
clone_size: NA
v_call: TRBV12-5
cdr3_nt: TGTGCTAGTGGGGCCGGGACTAGCGGTATCGATGAGCAGTTCTTC
cdr3_aa: CASGAGTSGIDEQFF

j_call: TRBJ2-5
d_call: TRBD2
clone_size: NA
v_call: TRBV29-1
cdr3_nt: TGCAGCGGGACTAGCGGACAAGAGACCCAGTACTTC
cdr3_aa: CSGTSGQETQYF

j_call: TRBJ2-3
d_call: NA
clone_size: NA
v_call: TRBV6-1
cdr3_nt: TGTGCCAGCCGGGGGTGGAGCACAGATACGCAGTATTTT
cdr3_aa: CASRGWSTDTQYF

j_call: TRBJ1-6
d_call: NA
clone_size: once
v_call: TRBV11-2
cdr3_nt: TGTGCCAGCAGCTCGTACGAGGCAAAAATTTCACCCCTCCACTTT
cdr3_aa: CASSSYEAKISPLHF

j_call: TRBJ2-7
d_call: TRBD1
clone_size: NA
v_call: TRBV19
cdr3_nt: TGTGCCAGTAGTTTTTCCCGGGACAGGGGCTACGAGCAGTACTTC
cdr3_aa: CASSFSRDRGYEQYF

j_call: TRBJ2-1
d_call: TRBD1
clone_size: NA
v_call: TRBV19
cdr3_nt: TGTGCCAGTAGTATAACCTGGACAGGGTCCTACAATGAGCAGTTCTTC
cdr3_aa: CASSITWTGSYNEQFF

j_call: TRBJ1-2
d_call: TRBD1
clone_size: NA
v_call: TRBV6-1
cdr3_nt: TGTGCCAGCAGGCGGGAACGGGGACAGGTGGATGGCTACACCTTC
cdr3_aa: CASRRERGQVDGYTF

j_call: TRBJ2-7
d_call: NA
clone_size: NA
v_call: TRBV18
cdr3_nt: TGTGCCAGCTCACCTCCGGCAGGGGGGAGAGGCGAGCAGTACTTC
cdr3_aa: CASSPPAGGRGEQYF

j_call: TRBJ2-1
d_call: TRBD2
clone_size: few
v_call: TRBV30
cdr3_nt: TGTGCCTGGAAGACTAGCGGGGGGAGGGGTGAGCAGTTCTTC
cdr3_aa: CAWKTSGGRGEQFF

j_call: TRBJ2-7
d_call: NA
clone_size: NA
v_call: TRBV7-2
cdr3_nt: TGTGCCAGCAGCCTCATTAGCTCCTACGAGCAGTACTTC
cdr3_aa: CASSLISSYEQYF

j_call: TRBJ2-7
d_call: NA
clone_size: NA
v_call: TRBV7-2
cdr3_nt: TGTGCCAGCAGCTTAGCAGGACAGAGGAAAGGCGAGCAGTACTTC
cdr3_aa: CASSLAGQRKGEQYF

j_call: TRBJ1-2
d_call: TRBD1
clone_size: NA
v_call: TRBV2
cdr3_nt: TGTGCCAGCACCACCCCCAAAGGGGGCCCTAACTATGGCTACACCTTC
cdr3_aa: CASTTPKGGPNYGYTF

j_call: TRBJ1-5
d_call: TRBD1
clone_size: NA
v_call: TRBV25-1
cdr3_nt: TGTGCCAGCAGTGAGGGACAGGCCGATCAGCCCCAGCATTTT
cdr3_aa: CASSEGQADQPQHF

j_call: TRBJ2-5
d_call: NA
clone_size: once
v_call: TRBV6-1
cdr3_nt: TGTGCCAGCACTAGGAGGGAGTACCAAGAGACCCAGTACTTC
cdr3_aa: CASTRREYQETQYF